The 17 T cell receptor beta chains listed next were all sequenced from one sample in a study of T cell responses to AZD1222 COVID-19 vaccine (dated by TCRdb to the early 2020s). The time point label corresponds to: baseline before first vaccination. Library creation used the immunoSEQ multiplex PCR assay. TCRdb stores this immuneACCESS table with in-frame sequences only. Part of the clones is absent; in the studies checked, under half of the shortfall reflects unresolved V genes, and no reason is known for the rest. This sample comprises about 92,000 clones, about nine tenths of them detected only once. The top ten clonotypes cover more than 8.5% of the sample. Source: peripheral blood, taken on day 0 of AZD1222 vaccination. The source is an adult in good health.

The genes are TRBV4-2 and TRBJ2-7, with TRBD1 identical over 7 bases. The CDR3 covers 17 residues. V shed 1 base, J shed 3 bases, and the junction held 12 bases outside the gene matches. The germline CDR1 and CDR2 sequences are LGHNA and YNFKEQ. DNA for the CDR3: TGTGCCAGCAGCCAAGCGCCCAGCTTGGACAGGTTCTACGAGCAGTACTTC. Its protein product is CASSQAPSLDRFYEQYF.

The rearrangement links TRBV28 to TRBJ2-7; D gene uncertain. Looked up from germline, CDR1 is MDHEN and CDR2 is SYDVKM. The germline V and J ends were trimmed by 6 bases and 4 bases, with 7 bases remaining between them. There are 11 residues in the CDR3. In DNA, the CDR3 is TGTGCCAGCAGGTCCGCATACGAGCAGTACTTC. Translating gives CASRSAYEQYF.

This clone appeared once. The chain uses TRBV6-5 and TRBJ2-7; D remains ambiguous. The germline V gene encodes CDR1 MNHEY and CDR2 SVGAGI. The CDR3 runs to 11 residues. Trimming stripped 7 bases from V and 4 bases from J, with 8 bases between. CDR3 coding DNA: TGTGCCAGCATATTCCATTACGAGCAGTACTTC. Protein: CASIFHYEQYF.

This chain joins TRBV19 and TRBJ2-2, with 9 bases that match TRBD2. V was pared by 5 bases and J by 5 bases, with 0 bases of the junction left unmatched. This CDR3 is built from 13 residues. From germline, CDR1 is LNHDA and CDR2 SQIVND (reference sequence). The CDR3 nucleotides read TGTGCCAGTAGTGCGGGGGGGACCGGGGAGCTGTTTTTT. Amino acids: CASSAGGTGELFF.

Only one count was recorded for this clone. The chain combines TRBV7-6 with TRBJ2-1; 8 nucleotides agree with TRBD2. CDR1 and CDR2 (germline): SGHVS, FNYEAQ. The CDR3 runs 17 residues. The trim removed 1 base at V and 6 bases at J, leaving 11 bases unmatched. The CDR3 loop reads CASSLERLGGGPNEQFF. The CDR3 bases are TGTGCCAGCAGCTTAGAAAGGTTGGGCGGGGGGCCCAATGAGCAGTTCTTC.

This sequence joins TRBV5-1 and TRBJ1-2; unclear D gene. Germline V gene sequence: CDR1 SGHRS, CDR2 YFSETQ. The CDR3 runs 14 residues. Trimming cost V 4 bases and J 3 bases, with 13 bases left between them. The CDR3 loop reads CASSRSGPDYGYTF. In DNA, the CDR3 is TGCGCCAGCAGCCGAAGCGGGCCTGACTATGGCTACACCTTC.

The genes are TRBV3-1 (or the pseudogene TRBV3-2) and TRBJ1-2; 7 bases map to TRBD1. With 4 bases clipped from V and 1 base from J, the junction kept 6 bases outside the gene matches. Germline values: CDR1 LGHDT, CDR2 YNNKEL (reference sequence). The CDR3 length is 15 residues. The CDR3 DNA follows: TGTGCCAGCAGCCCCTACAGGGGAGTTAACTATGGCTACACCTTC. This gives the protein CASSPYRGVNYGYTF.

J is TRBJ1-2 and V is TRBV12-3 or TRBV12-4; the match to TRBD1 covers 8 bases. This CDR3 spans 13 amino acids. The V segment lost 6 bases and the J segment 10 bases; nucleotides outside the gene matches: 10. The CDR3 coding sequence is TGTGCCAGCAGCCCTACAGGGGGAAGAACCTACACCTTC. This gives the protein CASSPTGGRTYTF.

V usage is TRBV30 and J usage is TRBJ1-5; possible D gene TRBD1, 5 bases. The V end lost 1 base, the J end lost 3 bases, and 13 bases lay between the germline ends. Germline V gene sequence: CDR1 GTSNPN, CDR2 SVGIG (reference sequence). CDR3 length: 15 residues. The DNA for the CDR3 is TGTGCCTGGAGTGGGGGCCAGGTAGACAATCAGCCCCAGCATTTT. This codes for CAWSGGQVDNQPQHF.

V is TRBV18 and J is TRBJ1-2, with 7 nucleotides matching TRBD1. In germline, CDR1 is KGHSH, CDR2 LQKENI. This CDR3 has 14 amino acids. With V trimmed by 3 bases and J by 6 bases, 7 bases remained unmatched. The CDR3 reads CASSPSRQGNGYTF. Written as DNA, the CDR3 is TGTGCCAGCTCACCGTCGCGACAGGGAAATGGCTACACCTTC.

CDR3 protein: CASSSRTGSEAFF. DNA of the CDR3: TGTGCCAGCAGCTCCCGGACAGGGAGTGAAGCTTTCTTT. This chain joins TRBV7-3 and TRBJ1-1; 8 nucleotides match TRBD1. The CDR3 runs to 13 residues. After removal of 4 bases from V and 7 bases from J, the junction contained 5 bases not matched to a gene. Germline values: CDR1 SGHTA, CDR2 FQGTGA.

This clone came up once. J is TRBJ1-5 and V is TRBV5-1, with 8 bases identical to TRBD1. CDR1 and CDR2 (germline): SGHRS, YFSETQ. V lost 0 bases to trimming and J lost 7 bases; unmatched junction nucleotides: 6. The CDR3 is made up of 15 amino acids. In DNA, the CDR3 is TGCGCCAGCAGCTTGGAGGGGACAGGCGGGCAGCCCCAGCATTTT. Translation gives CASSLEGTGGQPQHF.

V is TRBV5-4 and J is TRBJ1-2, with D possibly being TRBD1 (6 bases). V lost 3 bases to trimming and J lost 8 bases, with 23 bases between them. Germline-derived CDR1 and CDR2 are SGHNT and YYREEE (reference sequence). The CDR3 length is 16 residues. CDR3 DNA: TGTGCCAGCAGCTCGGACAGTAGTGGGGGGATTGGAGGCTACACCTTC. This encodes CASSSDSSGGIGGYTF. Variable domain in full (rest from reference TRBV5-4 and TRBJ1-2): ETGVTQSPTHLIKTRGQQVTLRCSSQSGHNTVSWYQQALGQGPQFIFQYYREEENGRGNFPPRFSGLQFPNYSSELNVNALELDDSALYLCASSSDSSGGIGGYTFGSGTRLTVV.

This clone turned up a few times. The chain recombines TRBV19 with TRBJ2-7; TRBD1 agrees at 8 bases. There are 12 residues in the CDR3. Germline V lookup: CDR1 LNHDA, CDR2 SQIVND (reference sequence). V trimming: 8 bases; J trimming: 2 bases; junction bases outside the gene matches: 2. This CDR3 reads CASGQGTYEQYF. The CDR3 DNA sequence: TGTGCCAGTGGACAGGGTACCTACGAGCAGTACTTC.

The chain has TRBV19 and TRBJ2-1; 10 bases are shared with TRBD2. Germline loops: CDR1 LNHDA, CDR2 SQIVND (reference sequence). V shed 6 bases and J 1 base; nucleotides not matched to a gene: 12. This CDR3 region has 18 residues. The CDR3 bases are TGTGCCAGTAGAAATGCGCTAGCGGGGGCCATGTCCTACAATGAGCAGTTCTTC. It yields the protein CASRNALAGAMSYNEQFF. The whole variable domain, filled in from reference TRBV19 and TRBJ2-1, reads DGGITQSPKYLFRKEGQNVTLSCEQNLNHDAMYWYRQDPGQGLRLIYYSQIVNDFQKGDIAEGYSVSREKKESFPLTVTSAQKNPTAFYLCASRNALAGAMSYNEQFFGPGTRLTVL.

J is TRBJ1-2 and V is TRBV19; D may be TRBD1 (5 bases). Deletions cut 7 bases from V and 2 bases from J, with 11 bases between. This CDR3 comprises 13 residues. Germline V gene lookup returns CDR1 LNHDA and CDR2 SQIVND (reference sequence). DNA for the CDR3: TGTGCCAGTAAATCGACAGCAAACTATGGCTACACCTTC. It specifies CASKSTANYGYTF.

The chain uses TRBV9 and TRBJ2-7; tentatively, D is TRBD2 (5 bases). Trimming removed 0 bases from V and 10 bases from J, with 17 bases in between. Per germline, CDR1 SGDLS and CDR2 YYNGEE. The CDR3 is 14 residues long. The CDR3: CASSVDGYTTGQYF. The CDR3 coding sequence is TGTGCCAGCAGCGTAGATGGTTATACTACGGGACAGTACTTC.